This TCR beta chain was obtained from a study of control samples from healthy donors and cancer patients. The table came from immunoSEQ multiplex PCR; TCRdb's copy has only in-frame clones and leaves some out. The sample contains about 110,000 clones, approximately 82% of which appear only once. This CDR3 comprises 14 residues. From germline, CDR1 is LGHDT and CDR2 YNNKEL (reference sequence). Trimming cost V 5 bases and J 8 bases; bases outside gene matches: 9. The J gene is TRBJ2-3, the V gene TRBV3-1 (or the pseudogene TRBV3-2); 8 nucleotides align to TRBD2. Source material: blood. This sequence was found in a man aged 18-30 years in good health. The CDR3 DNA follows: TGTGCCAGCAGCTCACGGACTAGCAAGGGTACGCAGTATTTT. Translated, it gives CASSSRTSKGTQYF.